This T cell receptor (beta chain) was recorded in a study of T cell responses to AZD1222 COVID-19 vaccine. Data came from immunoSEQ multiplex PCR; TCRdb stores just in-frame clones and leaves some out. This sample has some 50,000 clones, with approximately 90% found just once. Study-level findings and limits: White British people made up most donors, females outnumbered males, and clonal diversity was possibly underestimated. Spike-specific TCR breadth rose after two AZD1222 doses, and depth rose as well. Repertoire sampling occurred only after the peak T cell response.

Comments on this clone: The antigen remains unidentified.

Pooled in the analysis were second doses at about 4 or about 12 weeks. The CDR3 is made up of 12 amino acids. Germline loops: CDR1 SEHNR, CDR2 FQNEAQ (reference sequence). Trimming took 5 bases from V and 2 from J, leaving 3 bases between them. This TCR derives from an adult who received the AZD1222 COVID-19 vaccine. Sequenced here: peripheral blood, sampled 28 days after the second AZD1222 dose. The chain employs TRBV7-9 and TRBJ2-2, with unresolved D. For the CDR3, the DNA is TGTGCCAGCAGCCCCAACACCGGGGAGCTGTTTTTT. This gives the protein CASSPNTGELFF.